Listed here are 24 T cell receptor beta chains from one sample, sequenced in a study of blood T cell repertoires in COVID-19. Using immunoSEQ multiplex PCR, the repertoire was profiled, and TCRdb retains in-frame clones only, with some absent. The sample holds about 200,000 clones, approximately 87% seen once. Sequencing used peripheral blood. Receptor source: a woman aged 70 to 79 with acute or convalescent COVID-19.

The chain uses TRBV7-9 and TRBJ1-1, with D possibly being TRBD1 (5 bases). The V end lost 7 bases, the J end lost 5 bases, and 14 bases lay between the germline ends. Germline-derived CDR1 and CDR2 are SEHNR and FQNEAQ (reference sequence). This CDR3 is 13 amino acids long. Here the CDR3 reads CASTLPGETEAFF. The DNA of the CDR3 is TGTGCCAGCACCCTTCCGGGGGAGACTGAAGCTTTCTTT.

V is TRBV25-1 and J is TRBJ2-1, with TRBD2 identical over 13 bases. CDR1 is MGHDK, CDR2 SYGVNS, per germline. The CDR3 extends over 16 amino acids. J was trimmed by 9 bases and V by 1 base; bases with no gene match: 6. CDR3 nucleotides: TGTGCCAGCAGTGAATGGGGGGGACTAGCGGGGCTTGAGCAGTTCTTC. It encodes CASSEWGGLAGLEQFF.

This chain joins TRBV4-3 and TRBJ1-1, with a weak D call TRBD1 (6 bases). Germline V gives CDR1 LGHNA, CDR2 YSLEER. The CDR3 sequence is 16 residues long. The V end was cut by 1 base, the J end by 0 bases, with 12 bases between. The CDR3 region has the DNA TGCGCCAGCAGCCAAGCAACAGGGTGGATGAACACTGAAGCTTTCTTT. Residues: CASSQATGWMNTEAFF.

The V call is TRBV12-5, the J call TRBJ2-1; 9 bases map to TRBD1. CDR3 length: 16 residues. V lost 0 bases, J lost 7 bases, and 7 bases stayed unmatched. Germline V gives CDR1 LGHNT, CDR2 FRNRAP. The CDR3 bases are TGTGCTAGTGGTTTGGTACCGGGACAGGGTGTTAATGAGCAGTTCTTC. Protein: CASGLVPGQGVNEQFF.

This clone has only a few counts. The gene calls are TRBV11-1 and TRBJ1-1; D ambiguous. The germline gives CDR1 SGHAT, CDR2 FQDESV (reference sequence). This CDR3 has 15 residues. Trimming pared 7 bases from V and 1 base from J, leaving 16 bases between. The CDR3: CASNPWEATNTEAFF. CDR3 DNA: TGTGCCAGCAACCCATGGGAGGCGACGAACACTGAAGCTTTCTTT.

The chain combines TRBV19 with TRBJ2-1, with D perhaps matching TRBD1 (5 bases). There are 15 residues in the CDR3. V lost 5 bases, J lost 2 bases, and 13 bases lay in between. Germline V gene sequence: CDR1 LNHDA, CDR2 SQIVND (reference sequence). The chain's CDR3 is CASSPRGRAYNEQFF. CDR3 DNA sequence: TGTGCCAGTAGTCCCCGCGGCAGGGCCTACAATGAGCAGTTCTTC.

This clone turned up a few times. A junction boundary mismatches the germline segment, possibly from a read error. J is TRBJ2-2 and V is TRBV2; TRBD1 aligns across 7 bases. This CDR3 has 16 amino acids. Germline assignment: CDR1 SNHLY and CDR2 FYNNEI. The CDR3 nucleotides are TGTGCCAGCAGAGAAGACAGGGCCGCGAACACCGGGGAGCTGTTTTTT. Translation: CASREDRAANTGELFF.

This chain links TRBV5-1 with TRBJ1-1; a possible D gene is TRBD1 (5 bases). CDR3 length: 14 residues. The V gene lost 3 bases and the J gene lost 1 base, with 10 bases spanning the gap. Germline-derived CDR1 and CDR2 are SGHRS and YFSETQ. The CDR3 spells CASSYQGGNTEAFF. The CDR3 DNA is TGCGCCAGCAGCTACCAGGGTGGGAACACTGAAGCTTTCTTT. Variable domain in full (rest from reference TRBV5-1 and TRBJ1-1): KAGVTQTPRYLIKTRGQQVTLSCSPISGHRSVSWYQQTPGQGLQFLFEYFSETQRNKGNFPGRFSGRQFSNSRSEMNVSTLELGDSALYLCASSYQGGNTEAFFGQGTRLTVV.

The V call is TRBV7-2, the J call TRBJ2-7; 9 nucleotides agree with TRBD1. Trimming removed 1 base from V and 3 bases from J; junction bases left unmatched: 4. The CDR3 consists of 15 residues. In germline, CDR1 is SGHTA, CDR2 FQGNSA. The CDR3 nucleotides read TGTGCCAGCAGCTTAGTGGGGACAGGGATCTACGAGCAGTACTTC. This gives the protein CASSLVGTGIYEQYF.

Written as DNA, the CDR3 is TGTGCCAGCAGCCCTACTCAATTCTCCTCCGGAAACACCATATATTTT. It yields the protein CASSPTQFSSGNTIYF. The J gene is TRBJ1-3, the V gene TRBV6-6; D remains ambiguous. Between the trimmed V and J ends, which lost 6 bases and 4 bases, there was a span of 19 bases. CDR1 is MNHNY and CDR2 is SVGAGI in the germline V gene (reference sequence). The CDR3 runs to 16 residues.

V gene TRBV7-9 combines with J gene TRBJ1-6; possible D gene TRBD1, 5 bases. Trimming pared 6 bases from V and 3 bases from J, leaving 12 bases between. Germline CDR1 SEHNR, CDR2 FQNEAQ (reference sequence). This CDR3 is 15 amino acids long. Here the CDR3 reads CASSIRQNYNSPLHF. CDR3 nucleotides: TGTGCCAGCAGTATCCGACAGAACTATAATTCACCCCTCCACTTT. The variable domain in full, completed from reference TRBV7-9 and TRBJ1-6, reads DTGVSQNPRHKITKRGQNVTFRCDPISEHNRLYWYRQTLGQGPEFLTYFQNEAQLEKSRLLSDRFSAERPKGSFSTLEIQRTEQGDSAMYLCASSIRQNYNSPLHFGNGTRLTVT.

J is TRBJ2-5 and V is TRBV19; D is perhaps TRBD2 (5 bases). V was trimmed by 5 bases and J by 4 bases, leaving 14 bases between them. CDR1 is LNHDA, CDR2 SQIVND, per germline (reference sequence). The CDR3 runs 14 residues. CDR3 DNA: TGTGCCAGTAGTTCCCCAAAAGGAGGAGAGACCCAGTACTTC. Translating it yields CASSSPKGGETQYF. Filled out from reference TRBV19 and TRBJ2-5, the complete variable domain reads DGGITQSPKYLFRKEGQNVTLSCEQNLNHDAMYWYRQDPGQGLRLIYYSQIVNDFQKGDIAEGYSVSREKKESFPLTVTSAQKNPTAFYLCASSSPKGGETQYFGPGTRLLVL.

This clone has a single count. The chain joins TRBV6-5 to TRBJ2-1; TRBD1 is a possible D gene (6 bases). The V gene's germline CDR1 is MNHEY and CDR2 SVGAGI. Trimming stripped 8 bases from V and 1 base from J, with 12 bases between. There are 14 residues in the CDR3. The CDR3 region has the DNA TGTGCCAGCGGATACGGGACATCCTACAATGAGCAGTTCTTC. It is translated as CASGYGTSYNEQFF.

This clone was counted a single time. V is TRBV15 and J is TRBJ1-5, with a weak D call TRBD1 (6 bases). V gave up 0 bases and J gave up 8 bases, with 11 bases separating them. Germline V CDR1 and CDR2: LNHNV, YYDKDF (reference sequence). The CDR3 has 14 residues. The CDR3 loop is CATSRDGGHKPQHF. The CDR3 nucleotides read TGTGCCACCAGCAGAGATGGGGGCCATAAGCCCCAGCATTTT.

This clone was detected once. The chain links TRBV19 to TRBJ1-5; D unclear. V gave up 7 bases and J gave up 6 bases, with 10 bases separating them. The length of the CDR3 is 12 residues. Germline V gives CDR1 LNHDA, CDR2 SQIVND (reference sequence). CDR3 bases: TGTGCCAGTAACCTCCGGAGTCAGCCCCAGCATTTT. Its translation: CASNLRSQPQHF.

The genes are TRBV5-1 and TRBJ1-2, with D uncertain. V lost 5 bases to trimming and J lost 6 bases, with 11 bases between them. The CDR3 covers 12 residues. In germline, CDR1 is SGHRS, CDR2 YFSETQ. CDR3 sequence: CASRQIGDGYTF. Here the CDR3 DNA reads TGCGCCAGCAGGCAGATTGGAGATGGCTACACCTTC. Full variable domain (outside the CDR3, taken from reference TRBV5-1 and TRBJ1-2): KAGVTQTPRYLIKTRGQQVTLSCSPISGHRSVSWYQQTPGQGLQFLFEYFSETQRNKGNFPGRFSGRQFSNSRSEMNVSTLELGDSALYLCASRQIGDGYTFGSGTRLTVV.

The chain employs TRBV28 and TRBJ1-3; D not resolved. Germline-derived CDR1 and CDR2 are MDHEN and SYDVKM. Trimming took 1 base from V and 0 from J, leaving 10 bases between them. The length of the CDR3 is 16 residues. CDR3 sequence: CASSLSGRLSGNTIYF. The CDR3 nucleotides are TGTGCCAGCAGTTTATCAGGCAGGCTCTCTGGAAACACCATATATTTT.

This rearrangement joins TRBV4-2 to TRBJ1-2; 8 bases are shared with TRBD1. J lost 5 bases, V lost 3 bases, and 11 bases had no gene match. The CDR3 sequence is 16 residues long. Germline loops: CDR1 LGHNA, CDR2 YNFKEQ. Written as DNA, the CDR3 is TGTGCCAGCAGCCAGGACACAGGGGGGGATGAATATGGCTACACCTTC. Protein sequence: CASSQDTGGDEYGYTF.

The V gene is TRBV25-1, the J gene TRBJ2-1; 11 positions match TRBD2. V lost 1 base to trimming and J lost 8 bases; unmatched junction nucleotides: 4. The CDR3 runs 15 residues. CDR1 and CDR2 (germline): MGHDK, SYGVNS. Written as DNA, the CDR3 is TGTGCCAGCAGTGAATTGGGACTAGCGGTCGATGAGCAGTTCTTC. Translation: CASSELGLAVDEQFF.

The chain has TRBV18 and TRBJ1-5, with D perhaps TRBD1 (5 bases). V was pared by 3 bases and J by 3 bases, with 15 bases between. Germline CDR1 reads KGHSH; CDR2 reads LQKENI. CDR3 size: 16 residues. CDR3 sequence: CASSPLLVRDNQPQHF. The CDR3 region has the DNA TGTGCCAGCTCACCTTTACTTGTCAGGGACAATCAGCCCCAGCATTTT.

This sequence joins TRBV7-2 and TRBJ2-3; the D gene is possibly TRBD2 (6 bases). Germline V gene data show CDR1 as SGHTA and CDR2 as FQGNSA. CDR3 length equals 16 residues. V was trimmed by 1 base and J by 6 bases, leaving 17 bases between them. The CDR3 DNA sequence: TGTGCCAGCAGCTTAGGGTTTCGATCCCGGGAGGATACGCAGTATTTT. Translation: CASSLGFRSREDTQYF.

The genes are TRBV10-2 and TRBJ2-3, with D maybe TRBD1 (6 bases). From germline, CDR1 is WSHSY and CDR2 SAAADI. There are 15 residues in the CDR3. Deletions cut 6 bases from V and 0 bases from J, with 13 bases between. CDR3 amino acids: CASRQGPTSTDTQYF. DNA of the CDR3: TGCGCCAGCAGGCAGGGGCCCACTAGCACAGATACGCAGTATTTT.

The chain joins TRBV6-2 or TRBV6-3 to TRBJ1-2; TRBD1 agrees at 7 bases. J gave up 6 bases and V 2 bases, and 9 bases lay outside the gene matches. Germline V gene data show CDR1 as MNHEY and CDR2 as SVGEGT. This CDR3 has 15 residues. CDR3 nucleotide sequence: TGTGCCAGCAGTTACCCCACGGACAGGAGGGATGGCTACACCTTC. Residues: CASSYPTDRRDGYTF.

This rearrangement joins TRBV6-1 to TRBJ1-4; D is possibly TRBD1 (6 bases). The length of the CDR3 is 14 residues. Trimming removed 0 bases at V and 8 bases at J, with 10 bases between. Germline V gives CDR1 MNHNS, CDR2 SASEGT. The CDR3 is CASSEAGAAEKLFF. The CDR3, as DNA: TGTGCCAGCAGTGAAGCGGGGGCAGCGGAAAAACTGTTTTTT.